This T cell receptor beta chain was sequenced during a study of vaccination and CD4 T cells after COVID-19. Across the whole study: Cultures that served as controls received a CEFX pool, an HIV-1 Nef pool, or no peptide.

The assay that was used to sequence DNA from cultured CD4+ T cells was the Oncomine TCR Beta short-read assay. TCRdb called the PCR reads again in MiXCR, with one record for every CDR3 protein. This repertoire shows 7,000 to 7,500 distinct CDR3 sequences, around 31% found once; its top ten account for around 30%. The treatment: approximately nine-day PBMC culture with coronavirus spike peptide pools or control peptides (ViraFEST assay). One should note that the unexposed donor's CD4+ T cells were collected before the COVID-19 pandemic (2011-2018). Negative selection isolated the CD4+ T cells once the cells had been cultured for approximately ten days. Losses at the gene ends were 5 bases for V and 1 base for J; bases not matched to a gene: 10. This CDR3 comprises 15 residues. Germline CDR1 reads DFQATT; CDR2 reads SNEGSKA (reference sequence). Findings and limits, study-wide: The median number of SARS-CoV-2-reactive clonotypes increased from about 20 to 38, a change that did not reach significance.

The sample holds a few counts of this clonotype. Its matching antigen is unknown. This chain links TRBV20-1 with TRBJ1-1; 7 nucleotides agree with TRBD1. This TCR came from a human donor in good health. The sample was CD4+ T cells from blood, cultured in vitro. The CDR3 here is CSAQTPTGANTEAFF. CDR3 sequence (DNA): TGCAGTGCTCAAACTCCCACAGGGGCGAACACTGAAGCTTTCTTT.